The rows below give T cell receptor beta chains drawn from one sample of a study of T cells in Graves' hyperthyroidism and ophthalmopathy. Each CDR3 protein gets one entry after TCRdb re-called the multiplex PCR reads with MiXCR. The sample lists some 400,000 distinct CDR3 sequences, approximately 12% occurring once. The material sequenced was blood. These receptors were obtained from a young man with Graves' hyperthyroidism that later progressed to Graves' ophthalmopathy. The CDR3 runs from the conserved cysteine through the conserved F or W. The D gene is left open where the match is weak. Clone size is not always given. Where it is, it says once, few, many or a class for expanded clones.

TRBJ2-3 | NA | NA | TRBV29-1 | TGCAGCGTTGAATGGGGCACAGATACGCAGTATTTT | CSVEWGTDTQYF
TRBJ2-1 | NA | many | TRBV6-1 | TGTGCCAGCAGCTTCGGGTGCGCCAATGAGCAGTTCTTC | CASSFGCANEQFF
TRBJ2-2 | NA | few | TRBV14 | TGTGCCAGCAGCCAATCGTGGGCCGGGGAGCTGTTTTTT | CASSQSWAGELFF
TRBJ2-7 | TRBD1 | NA | TRBV13 | TGTGCCAGCAGCACTCGGCGGGACAGGAACTCCTACGAGCAGTACTTC | CASSTRRDRNSYEQYF
TRBJ1-6 | NA | NA | TRBV6-9 | TGTGCCAGCAGTTACTCGAAGCGACCGGGTAATCCACCCCTCCACTTT | CASSYSKRPGNPPLHF
TRBJ1-4 | NA | many | TRBV9 | TGTGCCAGCAGCGAACAGGGTGGTAATGAAAAACTGTTTTTT | CASSEQGGNEKLFF
TRBJ2-3 | NA | few | TRBV4-1 | TGCGCCAGCAGCCACCCCGCAGGGTCAGATACGCAGTATTTT | CASSHPAGSDTQYF
TRBJ2-6 | NA | few | TRBV7-8 | TGTGCCAGCAGCTTATTCAGGTCCAGGGCTGGGGCCAACGTCCTGACTTTC | CASSLFRSRAGANVLTF
TRBJ2-7 | TRBD2 | few | TRBV6-1 | TGTGCCAGCAGCGTGGGGGGGGATCCCCCTAACGAGCAGTACTTC | CASSVGGDPPNEQYF
TRBJ2-7 | NA | few | TRBV29-1 | TGCAGCGTTCAGCTTACAGGGTCCTACGAGCAGTACTTC | CSVQLTGSYEQYF
TRBJ2-5 | TRBD1 | many | TRBV7-2 | TGTGCCAGCAGCTTTCAGGGGGCGAAGACCCAGTACTTC | CASSFQGAKTQYF
TRBJ2-7 | TRBD2 | NA | TRBV3-1 | TGTGCCAGCAGTTCGCGGGGGGGCTCCTACGAGCAGTACTTC | CASSSRGGSYEQYF
TRBJ1-5 | NA | few | TRBV28 | TGTGCCAGCAAGGCCAGCAATCAGCCCCAGCATTTT | CASKASNQPQHF
TRBJ1-6 | TRBD1 | few | TRBV11-2 | TGTGCCAGCAGCCTGCGACAGGGGGCCCTCCACTTT | CASSLRQGALHF
TRBJ1-4 | NA | NA | TRBV9 | TGTGCCAGCAGCGTAGAAGGCAGAAGCCTAGAAAAACTGTTTTTT | CASSVEGRSLEKLFF
TRBJ1-1 | NA | NA | TRBV15 | TGTGCCACCAGCAGAGATGGAGGGATCGGCACTGAAGCTTTCTTT | CATSRDGGIGTEAFF